These T cell receptor beta chains were read from a single sample in a study of cytomegalovirus exposure and HLA in healthy donors. Clones were read by immunoSEQ multiplex PCR, and TCRdb kept only the in-frame ones, dropping some. Of 250,000 to 350,000 clones in the sample, around 89% were seen once. The sequenced material came from PBMCs. The receptors originated from a woman aged 18 to 35 in good health and CMV-seronegative. Both conserved end residues are part of each CDR3. Fields, in order: V gene, J gene, clone size, D gene, CDR3 protein, CDR3 DNA. D genes are given only for firm matches. Size values are once, few and many counts, or a class for expanded clones, and some rows have none.

TRBV28,TRBJ1-4,-,TRBD1,CASRSSGQTRLFF,TGTGCCAGCAGGTCGTCGGGACAGACTCGACTGTTTTTT
TRBV14,TRBJ2-7,-,-,CASSQGLAPSSYEQYF,TGTGCCAGCAGCCAAGGGTTAGCTCCGAGCTCCTACGAGCAGTACTTC
TRBV13,TRBJ2-7,-,TRBD2,CASSLGVGGIFSYEQYF,TGTGCCAGCAGCTTAGGGGTCGGGGGGATCTTCTCCTACGAGCAGTACTTC
TRBV2,TRBJ1-4,-,-,CASSPDSTATNEKLFF,TGTGCCAGCAGCCCAGACTCCACTGCAACTAATGAAAAACTGTTTTTT
TRBV28,TRBJ2-1,-,-,CASRGGTRINEQFF,TGTGCCAGCAGGGGAGGAACTCGTATCAATGAGCAGTTCTTC
TRBV9,TRBJ2-1,-,TRBD1,CASSVSIHTPGTGSLAQYNEQFF,TGTGCCAGCAGCGTATCCATTCATACACCCGGGACAGGGAGCCTAGCCCAATACAATGAGCAGTTCTTC
TRBV2,TRBJ1-2,few,-,CASSVAAAANYGYTF,TGTGCCAGCAGTGTTGCGGCAGCCGCTAACTATGGCTACACCTTC
TRBV5-1,TRBJ2-1,-,TRBD2,CASSGSLAVYNEQFF,TGCGCCAGCAGTGGGTCCCTAGCGGTATACAATGAGCAGTTCTTC
TRBV6-1,TRBJ2-1,-,-,CASSEDSQLVYNEQFF,TGTGCCAGCAGTGAGGACAGCCAATTGGTCTACAATGAGCAGTTCTTC
TRBV11-2,TRBJ2-7,-,-,CASSFRDFPSYEQYF,TGTGCCAGCAGCTTCCGGGACTTCCCCTCCTACGAGCAGTACTTC
TRBV7-9,TRBJ2-7,-,TRBD1,CASSPRQGNYEQYF,TGTGCCAGCAGCCCGCGACAGGGGAACTACGAGCAGTACTTC
TRBV27,TRBJ2-7,-,-,CASSLKRNYEQYF,TGTGCCAGCAGTTTAAAGCGGAACTACGAGCAGTACTTC
TRBV15,TRBJ2-5,-,TRBD1,CATSSQGAGETQYF,TGTGCCACCAGCAGCCAGGGGGCAGGGGAGACCCAGTACTTC
TRBV6-5,TRBJ1-5,-,-,CASSFSRGQPQHF,TGTGCCAGCAGTTTCTCCAGGGGACAGCCCCAGCATTTT
TRBV6-5,TRBJ1-1,-,-,CASTLGGASEAFF,TGTGCCAGCACCCTCGGGGGGGCCTCTGAAGCTTTCTTT
TRBV6-4,TRBJ2-1,-,TRBD2,CASSGGTSGVNEQFF,TGTGCCAGCAGTGGGGGGACTAGCGGGGTGAATGAGCAGTTCTTC
TRBV27,TRBJ1-4,-,-,CASSFAGATNEKLFF,TGTGCCAGCAGTTTTGCGGGTGCAACTAATGAAAAACTGTTTTTT
TRBV5-4,TRBJ2-3,-,TRBD2,CASSGLAGPTDTQYF,TGTGCCAGCAGCGGCTTAGCGGGGCCCACAGATACGCAGTATTTT
TRBV5-1,TRBJ2-1,-,-,CASCRRDNEQFF,TGCGCCAGCTGTCGGAGGGACAATGAGCAGTTCTTC
TRBV19,TRBJ1-2,once,-,CASSQQGHYGYTF,TGTGCCAGTAGTCAACAGGGCCACTATGGCTACACCTTC
TRBV27,TRBJ1-4,-,TRBD1,CASSHWTGGAVWGEKLFF,TGTGCCAGCAGCCACTGGACAGGGGGCGCAGTGTGGGGTGAAAAACTGTTTTTT
TRBV27,TRBJ2-7,-,TRBD2,CASSLSGLGLAGFYEQYF,TGTGCCAGCAGTTTATCGGGGCTGGGGCTAGCGGGGTTCTACGAGCAGTACTTC